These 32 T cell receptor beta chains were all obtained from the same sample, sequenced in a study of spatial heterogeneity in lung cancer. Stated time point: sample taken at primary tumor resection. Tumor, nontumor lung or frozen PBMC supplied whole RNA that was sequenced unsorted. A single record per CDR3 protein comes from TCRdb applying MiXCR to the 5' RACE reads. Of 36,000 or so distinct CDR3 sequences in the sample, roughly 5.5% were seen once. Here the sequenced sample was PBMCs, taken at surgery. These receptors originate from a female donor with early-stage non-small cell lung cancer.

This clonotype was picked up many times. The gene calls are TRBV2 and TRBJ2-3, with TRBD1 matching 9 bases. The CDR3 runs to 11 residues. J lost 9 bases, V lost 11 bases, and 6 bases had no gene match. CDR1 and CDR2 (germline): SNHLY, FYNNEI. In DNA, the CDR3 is TGTGCCTCCCAGGGACAGGGAACGCAGTATTTT. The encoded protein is CASQGQGTQYF.

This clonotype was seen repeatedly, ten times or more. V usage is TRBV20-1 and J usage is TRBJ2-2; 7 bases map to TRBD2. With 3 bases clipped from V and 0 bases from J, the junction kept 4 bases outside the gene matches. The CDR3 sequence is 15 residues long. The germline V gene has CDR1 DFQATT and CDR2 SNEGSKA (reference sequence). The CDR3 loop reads CSAREAGSNTGELFF. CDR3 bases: TGCAGTGCTAGGGAAGCGGGGTCGAACACCGGGGAGCTGTTTTTT.

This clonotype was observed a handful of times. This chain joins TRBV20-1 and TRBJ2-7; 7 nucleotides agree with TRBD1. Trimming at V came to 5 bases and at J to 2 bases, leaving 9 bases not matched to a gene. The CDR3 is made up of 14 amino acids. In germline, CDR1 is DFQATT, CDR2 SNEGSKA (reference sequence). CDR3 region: CSAESRQGTYEQYF. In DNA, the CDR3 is TGCAGTGCTGAGTCGAGACAGGGAACCTACGAGCAGTACTTC.

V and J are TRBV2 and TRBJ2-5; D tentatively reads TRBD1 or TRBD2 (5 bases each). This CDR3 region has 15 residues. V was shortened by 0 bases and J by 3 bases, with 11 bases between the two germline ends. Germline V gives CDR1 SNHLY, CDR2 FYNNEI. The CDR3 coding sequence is TGTGCCAGCAGTGAAGCAACGGGGACCGAAGAGACCCAGTACTTC. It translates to CASSEATGTEETQYF.

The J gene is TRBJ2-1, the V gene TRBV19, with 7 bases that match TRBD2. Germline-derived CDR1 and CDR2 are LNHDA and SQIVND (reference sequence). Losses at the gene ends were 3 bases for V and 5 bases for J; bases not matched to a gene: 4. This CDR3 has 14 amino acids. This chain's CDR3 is CASSITSAHNEQFF. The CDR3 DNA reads TGTGCCAGTAGTATTACTAGCGCCCACAATGAGCAGTTCTTC.

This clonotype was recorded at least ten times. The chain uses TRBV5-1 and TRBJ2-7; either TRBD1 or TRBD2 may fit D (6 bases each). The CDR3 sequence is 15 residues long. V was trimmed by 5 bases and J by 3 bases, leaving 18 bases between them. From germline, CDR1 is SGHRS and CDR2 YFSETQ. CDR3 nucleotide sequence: TGCGCCAGCAGACCTACGACGGGGGCCAACTACGAGCAGTACTTC. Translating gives CASRPTTGANYEQYF.

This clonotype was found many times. The CDR3 bases are TGTGCCAGCAGTGAAGCGGGGACCTACGAGCAGTACTTC. Its translation is CASSEAGTYEQYF. V and J are TRBV2 and TRBJ2-7; no clear D. Deletions cut 0 bases from V and 2 bases from J, with 5 bases between. The CDR3 runs 13 residues. Germline assignment: CDR1 SNHLY and CDR2 FYNNEI.

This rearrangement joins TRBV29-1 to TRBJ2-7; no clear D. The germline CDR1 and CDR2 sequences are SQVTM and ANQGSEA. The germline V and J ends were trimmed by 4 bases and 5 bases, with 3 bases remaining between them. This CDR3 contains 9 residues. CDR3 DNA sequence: TGCAGCGTTGTCCACGAGCAGTACTTC. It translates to CSVVHEQYF.

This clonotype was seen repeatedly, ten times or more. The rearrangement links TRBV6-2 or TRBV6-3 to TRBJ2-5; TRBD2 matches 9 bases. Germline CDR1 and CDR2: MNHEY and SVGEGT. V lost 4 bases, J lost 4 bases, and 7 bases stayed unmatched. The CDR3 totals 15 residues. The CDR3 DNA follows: TGTGCCAGCAGTTGGGGGACTAGCCTAGGAGAGACCCAGTACTTC. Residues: CASSWGTSLGETQYF.

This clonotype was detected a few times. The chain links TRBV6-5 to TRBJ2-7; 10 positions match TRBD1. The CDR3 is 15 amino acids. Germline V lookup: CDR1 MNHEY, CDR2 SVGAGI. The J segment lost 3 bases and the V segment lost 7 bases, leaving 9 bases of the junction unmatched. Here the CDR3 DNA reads TGTGCCAGCACTACCGACAGGGGGCGAATCTACGAGCAGTACTTC. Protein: CASTTDRGRIYEQYF.

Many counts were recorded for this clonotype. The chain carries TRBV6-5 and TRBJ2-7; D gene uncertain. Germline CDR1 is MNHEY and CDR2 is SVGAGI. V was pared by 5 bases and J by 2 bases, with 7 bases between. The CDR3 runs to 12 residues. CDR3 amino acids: CASSRGPYEQYF. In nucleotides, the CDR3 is TGTGCCAGCAGTCGAGGCCCCTACGAGCAGTACTTC.

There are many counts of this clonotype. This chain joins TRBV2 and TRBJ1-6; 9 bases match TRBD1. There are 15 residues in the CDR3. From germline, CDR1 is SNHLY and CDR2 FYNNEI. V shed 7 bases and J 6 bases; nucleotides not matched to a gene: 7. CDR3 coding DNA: TGTGCCAGCAATCCGGGACAGGGTAGTAATTCACCCCTCCACTTT. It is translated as CASNPGQGSNSPLHF.

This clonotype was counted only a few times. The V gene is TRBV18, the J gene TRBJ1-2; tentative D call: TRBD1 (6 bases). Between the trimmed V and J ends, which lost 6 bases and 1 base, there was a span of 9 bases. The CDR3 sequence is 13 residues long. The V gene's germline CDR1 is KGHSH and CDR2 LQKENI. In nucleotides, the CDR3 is TGTGCCAGCTCGACGGACAGTAACTATGGCTACACCTTC. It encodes CASSTDSNYGYTF.

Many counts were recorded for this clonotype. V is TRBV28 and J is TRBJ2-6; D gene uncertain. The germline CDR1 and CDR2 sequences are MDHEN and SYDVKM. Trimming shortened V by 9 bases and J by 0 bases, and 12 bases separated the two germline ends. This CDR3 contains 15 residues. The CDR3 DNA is TGTGCCAGTAGACGGATTTTCTCTGGGGCCAACGTCCTGACTTTC. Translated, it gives CASRRIFSGANVLTF.

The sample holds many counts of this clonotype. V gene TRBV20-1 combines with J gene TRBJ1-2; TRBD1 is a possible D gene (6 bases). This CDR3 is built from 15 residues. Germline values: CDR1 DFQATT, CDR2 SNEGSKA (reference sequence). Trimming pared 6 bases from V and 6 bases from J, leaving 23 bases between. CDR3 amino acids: CSARWGALYNDGYTF. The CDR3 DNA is TGCAGTGCACGATGGGGGGCCTTGTATAATGATGGCTACACCTTC.

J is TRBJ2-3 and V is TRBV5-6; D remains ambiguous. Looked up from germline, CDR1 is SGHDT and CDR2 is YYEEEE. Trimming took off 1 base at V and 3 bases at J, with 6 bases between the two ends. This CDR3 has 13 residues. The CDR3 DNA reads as TGTGCCAGCAGCTTGTTCTATACAGATACGCAGTATTTT. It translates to CASSLFYTDTQYF.

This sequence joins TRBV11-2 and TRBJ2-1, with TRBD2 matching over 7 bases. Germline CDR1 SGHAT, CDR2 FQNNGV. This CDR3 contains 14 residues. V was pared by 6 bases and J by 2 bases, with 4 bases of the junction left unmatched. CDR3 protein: CASSSLAAYNEQFF. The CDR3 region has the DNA TGTGCCAGCAGTTCGCTAGCGGCCTACAATGAGCAGTTCTTC.

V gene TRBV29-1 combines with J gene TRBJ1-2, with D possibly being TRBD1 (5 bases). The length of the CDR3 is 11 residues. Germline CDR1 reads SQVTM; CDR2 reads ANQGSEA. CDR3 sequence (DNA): TGCAGTGGAGGGGAAGACTATGGCTACACCTTC. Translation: CSGGEDYGYTF. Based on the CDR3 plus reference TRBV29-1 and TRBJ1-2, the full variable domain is SAVISQKPSRDICQRGTSLTIQCQVDSQVTMMFWYRQQPGQSLTLIATANQGSEATYESGFVIDKFPISRPNLTFSTLTVSNMSPEDSSIYLCSGGEDYGYTFGSGTRLTVV.

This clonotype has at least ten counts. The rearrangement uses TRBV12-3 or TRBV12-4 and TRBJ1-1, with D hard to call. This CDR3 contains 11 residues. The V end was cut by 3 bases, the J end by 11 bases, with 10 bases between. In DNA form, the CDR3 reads TGTGCCAGCAGTTTCGCAGGATCGGCTTTCTTT. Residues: CASSFAGSAFF.

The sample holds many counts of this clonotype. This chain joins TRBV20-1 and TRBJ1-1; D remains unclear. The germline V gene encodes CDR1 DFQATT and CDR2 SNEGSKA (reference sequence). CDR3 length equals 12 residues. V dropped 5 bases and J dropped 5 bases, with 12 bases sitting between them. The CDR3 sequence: CSARRWETEAFF. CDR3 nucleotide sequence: TGCAGTGCTCGCCGCTGGGAAACTGAAGCTTTCTTT.

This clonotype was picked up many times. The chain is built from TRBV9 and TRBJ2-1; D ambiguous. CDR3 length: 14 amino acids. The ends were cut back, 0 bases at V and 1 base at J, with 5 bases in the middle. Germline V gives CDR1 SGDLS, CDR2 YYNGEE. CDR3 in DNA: TGTGCCAGCAGCGTAGAAGCGTCCTACAATGAGCAGTTCTTC. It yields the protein CASSVEASYNEQFF.

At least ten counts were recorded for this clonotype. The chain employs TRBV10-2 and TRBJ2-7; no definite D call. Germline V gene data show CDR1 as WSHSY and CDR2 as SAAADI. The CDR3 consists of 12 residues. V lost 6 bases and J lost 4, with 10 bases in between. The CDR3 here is CASSSSGYEQYF. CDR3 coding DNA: TGCGCCAGCAGCAGTTCTGGGTACGAGCAGTACTTC.

The CDR3 DNA follows: TGTGCCATCAGTGATGACAGGGGGTATGGCTACACCTTC. It codes for CAISDDRGYGYTF. This chain uses TRBV10-3 with TRBJ1-2; 9 bases fit TRBD1. V gave up 3 bases and J gave up 5 bases; unmatched junction bases: 1. This CDR3 contains 13 residues. In germline, CDR1 is ENHRY, CDR2 SYGVKD.

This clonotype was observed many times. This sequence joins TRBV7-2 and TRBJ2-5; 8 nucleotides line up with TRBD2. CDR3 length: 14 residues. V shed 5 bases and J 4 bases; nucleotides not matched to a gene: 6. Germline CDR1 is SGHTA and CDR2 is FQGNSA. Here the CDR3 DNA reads TGTGCCAGCAGCCCCGGGGGGGCGTCAGAGACCCAGTACTTC. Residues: CASSPGGASETQYF.

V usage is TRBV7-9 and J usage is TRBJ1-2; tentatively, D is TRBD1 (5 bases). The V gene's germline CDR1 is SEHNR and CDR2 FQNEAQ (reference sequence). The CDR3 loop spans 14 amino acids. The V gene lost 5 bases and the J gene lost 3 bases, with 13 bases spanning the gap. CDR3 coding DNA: TGTGCCAGCAGCGGCAGGGTTTCTGACTATGGCTACACCTTC. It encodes CASSGRVSDYGYTF.

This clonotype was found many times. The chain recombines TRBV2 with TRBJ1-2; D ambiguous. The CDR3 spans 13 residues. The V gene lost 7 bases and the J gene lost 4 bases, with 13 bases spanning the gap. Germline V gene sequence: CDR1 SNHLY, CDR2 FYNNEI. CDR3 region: CASTPDGRYGYTF. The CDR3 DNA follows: TGTGCCAGCACCCCTGACGGCCGCTATGGCTACACCTTC.

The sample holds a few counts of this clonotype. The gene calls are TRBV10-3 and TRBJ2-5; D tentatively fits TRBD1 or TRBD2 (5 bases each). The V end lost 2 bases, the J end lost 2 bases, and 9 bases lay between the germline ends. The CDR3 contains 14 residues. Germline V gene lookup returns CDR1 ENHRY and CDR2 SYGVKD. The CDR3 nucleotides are TGTGCCATCAGTGAGCGGGGCGGGCAAGAGACCCAGTACTTC. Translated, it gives CAISERGGQETQYF.

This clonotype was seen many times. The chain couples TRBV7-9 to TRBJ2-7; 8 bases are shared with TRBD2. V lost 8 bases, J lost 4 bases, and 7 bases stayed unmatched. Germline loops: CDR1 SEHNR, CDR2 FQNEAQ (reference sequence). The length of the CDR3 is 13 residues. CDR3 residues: CASLSGGSYEQYF. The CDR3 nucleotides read TGTGCCAGCCTAAGCGGGGGAAGTTACGAGCAGTACTTC. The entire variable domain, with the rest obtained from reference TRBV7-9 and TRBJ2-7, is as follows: DTGVSQNPRHKITKRGQNVTFRCDPISEHNRLYWYRQTLGQGPEFLTYFQNEAQLEKSRLLSDRFSAERPKGSFSTLEIQRTEQGDSAMYLCASLSGGSYEQYFGPGTRLTVT.

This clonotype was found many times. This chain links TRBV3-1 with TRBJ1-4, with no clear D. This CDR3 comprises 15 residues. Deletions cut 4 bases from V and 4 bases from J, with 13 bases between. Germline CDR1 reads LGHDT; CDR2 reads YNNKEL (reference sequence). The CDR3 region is CASSPNEGSNEKLFF. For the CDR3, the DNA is TGTGCCAGCAGCCCCAACGAGGGTAGTAATGAAAAACTGTTTTTT.

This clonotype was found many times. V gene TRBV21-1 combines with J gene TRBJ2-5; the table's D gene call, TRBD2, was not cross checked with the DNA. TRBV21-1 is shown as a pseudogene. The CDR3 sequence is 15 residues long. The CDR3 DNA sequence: TGTGCCAGCAGCCAAGTGGAGGTTGGCCAAGAGACCCAGTACTTC. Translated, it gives CASSQVEVGQETQYF.

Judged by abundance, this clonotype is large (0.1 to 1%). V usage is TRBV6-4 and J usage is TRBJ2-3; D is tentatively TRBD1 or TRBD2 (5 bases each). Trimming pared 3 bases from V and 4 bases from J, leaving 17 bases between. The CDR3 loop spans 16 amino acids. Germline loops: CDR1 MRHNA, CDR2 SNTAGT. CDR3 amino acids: CASSEGAGSGPDTQYF. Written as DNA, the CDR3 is TGTGCCAGCAGTGAAGGGGCGGGTTCCGGGCCAGATACGCAGTATTTT.

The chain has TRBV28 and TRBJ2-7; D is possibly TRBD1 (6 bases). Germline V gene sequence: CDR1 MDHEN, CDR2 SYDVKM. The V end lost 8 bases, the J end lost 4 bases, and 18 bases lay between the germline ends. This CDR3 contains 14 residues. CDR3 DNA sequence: TGTGCCAGCGGTGTTGGGACAACGCTTTACGAGCAGTACTTC. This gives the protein CASGVGTTLYEQYF.